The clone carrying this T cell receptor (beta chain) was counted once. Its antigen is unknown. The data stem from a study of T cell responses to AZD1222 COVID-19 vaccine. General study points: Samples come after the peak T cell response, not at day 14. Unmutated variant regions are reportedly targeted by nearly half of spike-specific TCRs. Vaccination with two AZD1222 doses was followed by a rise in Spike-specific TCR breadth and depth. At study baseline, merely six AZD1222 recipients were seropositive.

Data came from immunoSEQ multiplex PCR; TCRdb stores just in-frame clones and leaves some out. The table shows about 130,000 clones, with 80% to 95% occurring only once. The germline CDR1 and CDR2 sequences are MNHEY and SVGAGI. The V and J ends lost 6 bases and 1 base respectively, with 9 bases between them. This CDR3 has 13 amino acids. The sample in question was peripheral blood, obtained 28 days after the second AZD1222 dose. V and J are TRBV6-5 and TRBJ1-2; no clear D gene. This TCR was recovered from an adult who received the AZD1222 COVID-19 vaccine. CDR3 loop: CASSERVNYGYTF. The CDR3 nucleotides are TGTGCCAGCAGCGAGAGGGTTAACTATGGCTACACCTTC.